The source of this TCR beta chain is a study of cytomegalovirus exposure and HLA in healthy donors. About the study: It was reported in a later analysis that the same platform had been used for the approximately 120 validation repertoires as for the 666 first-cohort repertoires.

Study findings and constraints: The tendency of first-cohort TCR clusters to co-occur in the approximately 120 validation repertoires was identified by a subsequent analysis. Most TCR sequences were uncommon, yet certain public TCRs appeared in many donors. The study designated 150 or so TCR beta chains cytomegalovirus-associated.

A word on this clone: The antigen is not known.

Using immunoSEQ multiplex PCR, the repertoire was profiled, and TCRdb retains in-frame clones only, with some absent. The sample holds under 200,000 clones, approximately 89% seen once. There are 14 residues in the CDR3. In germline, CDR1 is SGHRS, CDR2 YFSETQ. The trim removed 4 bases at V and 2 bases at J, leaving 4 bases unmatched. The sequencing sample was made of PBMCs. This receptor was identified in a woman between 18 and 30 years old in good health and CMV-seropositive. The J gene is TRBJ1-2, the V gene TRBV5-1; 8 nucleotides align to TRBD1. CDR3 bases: TGCGCCAGCAGCGAATACAGGGGGAACTATGGCTACACCTTC. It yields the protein CASSEYRGNYGYTF.